The following is a T cell receptor (beta chain) sequence with its context. Per the authors' pipeline: Estimation of nucleated cell counts relied on the amplification of reference gene primers. Data came from immunoSEQ multiplex PCR; TCRdb stores just in-frame clones and leaves some out. V, J and clone size derive from that table, while D and trimming were established from the DNA sequence. The sample has a few hundred thousand clones; 90% are singletons. This entry is derived from a study of blood T cell repertoires in COVID-19. Turning to the study itself: Acute and convalescent COVID-19 specimens originated in the United States, Italy and Spain. PBMCs, B-cell-depleted T cells, or T cells provided the cDNA or gDNA that made up the material.

A Seattle source enrolled patients during active infection and followed them longitudinally. This CDR3 has 15 residues. Germline V gives CDR1 LNHDA, CDR2 SQIVND (reference sequence). J gave up 2 bases and V 9 bases, and 9 bases lay outside the gene matches. This sequence joins TRBV19 and TRBJ2-1; 8 bases line up with TRBD2. The specimen sequenced was peripheral blood. The clonotype was recovered from a woman aged 45-65 years with COVID-19, enrolled during active disease. The CDR3 DNA sequence: TGTGCCAGCGAGGTGGGTAGCGGGACCTACAATGAGCAGTTCTTC. The encoded protein is CASEVGSGTYNEQFF.